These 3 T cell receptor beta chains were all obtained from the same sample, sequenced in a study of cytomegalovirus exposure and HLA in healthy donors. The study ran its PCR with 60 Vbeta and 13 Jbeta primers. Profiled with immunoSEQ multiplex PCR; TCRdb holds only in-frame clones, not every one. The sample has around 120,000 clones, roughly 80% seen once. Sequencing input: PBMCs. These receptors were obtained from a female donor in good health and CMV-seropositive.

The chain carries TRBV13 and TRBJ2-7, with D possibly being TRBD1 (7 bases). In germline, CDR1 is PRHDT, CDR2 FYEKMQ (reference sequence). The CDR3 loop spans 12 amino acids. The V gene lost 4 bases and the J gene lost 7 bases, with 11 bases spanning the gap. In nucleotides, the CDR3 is TGTGCCAGCAGCTCCCCAGGGGGGGAGCAGTACTTC. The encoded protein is CASSSPGGEQYF.

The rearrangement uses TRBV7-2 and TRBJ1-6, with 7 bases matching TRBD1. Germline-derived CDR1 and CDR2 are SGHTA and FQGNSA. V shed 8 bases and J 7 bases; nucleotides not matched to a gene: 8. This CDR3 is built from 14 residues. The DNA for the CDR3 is TGTGCCAGCGCCCTTCGGGACAGAAATTCACCCCTCCACTTT. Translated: CASALRDRNSPLHF.

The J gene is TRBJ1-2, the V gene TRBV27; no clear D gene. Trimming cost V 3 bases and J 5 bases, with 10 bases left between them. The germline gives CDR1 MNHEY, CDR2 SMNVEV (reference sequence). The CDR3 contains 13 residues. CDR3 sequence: CASSLEPRYGYTF. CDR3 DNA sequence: TGTGCCAGCAGTTTGGAGCCTCGATATGGCTACACCTTC.